This record looks at one T cell receptor (beta chain) sequence and its context. TCRdb's table, derived via immunoSEQ multiplex PCR, lists solely in-frame clones and lacks some. Of 200,000 to 250,000 clones in the sample, around nine tenths were seen once. J was trimmed by 2 bases and V by 3 bases; bases with no gene match: 4. The CDR3 is 15 amino acids. Germline V gives CDR1 SGDLS, CDR2 YYNGEE. The record originates from a study of blood T cell repertoires in COVID-19. This chain uses TRBV9 with TRBJ2-1; 8 bases line up with TRBD2. The receptor's source is a young woman who had recovered from COVID-19. Sequencing used peripheral blood. CDR3 nucleotide sequence: TGTGCCAGCAGCGGCTCGGGAGGGGCCTACAATGAGCAGTTCTTC. Amino acids: CASSGSGGAYNEQFF.